Detailed here is one T cell receptor (beta chain). The antigen remains undetermined. The assay was immunoSEQ multiplex PCR, and TCRdb's table has in-frame clones only and misses some. The sample carries millions of clones, 90% to 95% recorded once. These data are taken from a study of shared clonotypes between healthy human individuals. CD8 cells regarded as naive lacked CD45RO, were positively chosen for CCR7, and omitted terminally differentiated effector memory CD45RA+ cells. General observations from the study: Clonotype sharing across a few donors was observed for about 5.2% of naive CD4 clonotypes.

The CDR3 extends over 14 amino acids. Unmatched junction bases numbered 7, after V lost 5 bases and J lost 3 bases. Germline V gives CDR1 MGHDK, CDR2 SYGVNS. This TCR was recovered from a man between 18 and 35 years old in good health. Some clones in this sample may be carry-over from other donors' samples. What was sequenced was naive CD8+ T cells from PBMCs. The J gene is TRBJ2-7, the V gene TRBV25-1, with 7 bases matching TRBD2. This chain's CDR3 is CASSWASGSYEQYF. The CDR3 nucleotides are TGTGCCAGCAGTTGGGCTAGCGGTAGCTACGAGCAGTACTTC.